These 14 T cell receptor beta chains were sequenced from one sample in a study of OX40 agonist ivuxolimab in advanced cancers. TCRdb keeps only in-frame clones here, not all; method: immunoSEQ multiplex PCR. The sample holds tens of thousands of clones, 75% to 90% seen once. Sequenced here: CD4+ or CD8+ T cells sorted from blood, sampled in a trial of the OX40 agonist ivuxolimab. These receptor sequences come from an adult with an advanced solid tumor such as melanoma, head and neck, liver or kidney cancer.

The chain couples TRBV28 to TRBJ2-7; D is possibly TRBD1 or TRBD2 (6 bases each). CDR1 MDHEN and CDR2 SYDVKM come from the germline V gene. The CDR3 loop spans 13 amino acids. V was shortened by 4 bases and J by 4 bases, with 11 bases between the two germline ends. The CDR3, as DNA: TGTGCCAGCAGTTACACAGGGAGGTACGAGCAGTACTTC. Translating gives CASSYTGRYEQYF.

The sample holds one count of this clone. V gene TRBV14 combines with J gene TRBJ1-2; D might be TRBD1 (5 bases). CDR3 length: 17 residues. From germline, CDR1 is SGHDN and CDR2 FVKESK. Trimming cost V 0 bases and J 0 bases, with 14 bases left between them. CDR3 region: CASSQDLRDGANYGYTF. The CDR3 DNA is TGTGCCAGCAGCCAAGATCTCAGGGACGGAGCTAACTATGGCTACACCTTC.

The chain recombines TRBV7-9 with TRBJ2-7; 7 bases are shared with TRBD2. This CDR3 comprises 15 residues. V shed 1 base and J 7 bases; nucleotides not matched to a gene: 10. The germline V gene encodes CDR1 SEHNR and CDR2 FQNEAQ (reference sequence). The CDR3 is CASSLEAGLLREQYF. The CDR3 nucleotides are TGTGCCAGCAGCTTAGAAGCGGGACTCCTACGAGAGCAGTACTTC.

The V call is TRBV7-9, the J call TRBJ1-5; 8 bases fit TRBD1. Germline V gene lookup returns CDR1 SEHNR and CDR2 FQNEAQ (reference sequence). Trimming removed 1 base from V and 4 bases from J; junction bases left unmatched: 3. This CDR3 spans 15 amino acids. The CDR3 is CASSLGTGSNQPQHF. CDR3 bases: TGTGCCAGCAGCTTAGGGACAGGGAGTAATCAGCCCCAGCATTTT.

A single count supports this clone. The genes are TRBV7-9 and TRBJ2-1; D is unresolved. Germline CDR1 reads SEHNR; CDR2 reads FQNEAQ (reference sequence). V lost 4 bases, J lost 4 bases, and 11 bases lay in between. The CDR3 is made up of 14 amino acids. CDR3 residues: CASSWVDRYNEQFF. CDR3 sequence (DNA): TGTGCCAGCAGCTGGGTAGATCGTTACAATGAGCAGTTCTTC.

CDR3 in DNA: TGTGCCAGCAGCCCCGTCCTGGGATGGAATGAGCAGTTCTTC. This sequence encodes CASSPVLGWNEQFF. The V call is TRBV7-9, the J call TRBJ2-1; D call uncertain. The CDR3 has 14 amino acids. Germline CDR1 and CDR2: SEHNR and FQNEAQ (reference sequence). Trimming pared 5 bases from V and 7 bases from J, leaving 15 bases between.

This sequence joins TRBV27 and TRBJ2-5; D gene ambiguous. CDR3 length: 14 residues. From germline, CDR1 is MNHEY and CDR2 SMNVEV (reference sequence). V lost 5 bases, J lost 1 base, and 11 bases lay in between. The CDR3 spells CASSPIKTQETQYF. The CDR3 DNA follows: TGTGCCAGCAGTCCCATAAAGACCCAAGAGACCCAGTACTTC.

This chain uses TRBV28 with TRBJ1-6; D is ambiguous. Germline CDR1 is MDHEN and CDR2 is SYDVKM. V was clipped by 3 bases and J by 7 bases, with 10 bases between them. The CDR3 spans 14 residues. The CDR3 protein is CASSLVYQNSPLHF. CDR3 bases: TGTGCCAGCAGTTTGGTGTACCAAAATTCACCCCTCCACTTT.

This chain joins TRBV28 and TRBJ2-1; TRBD1 might be the D (6 bases). Germline-derived CDR1 and CDR2 are MDHEN and SYDVKM. V gave up 5 bases and J gave up 14 bases, with 16 bases separating them. The CDR3 runs 12 residues. The CDR3 region has the DNA TGTGCCAGCAGTCCCACAGGGCGTTCTGAGTTCTTC. It translates to CASSPTGRSEFF.

The J gene is TRBJ1-1, the V gene TRBV2, with D perhaps matching TRBD1 (5 bases). CDR3 length: 13 amino acids. From germline, CDR1 is SNHLY and CDR2 FYNNEI. V gave up 9 bases and J gave up 0 bases, with 11 bases separating them. CDR3 nucleotide sequence: TGTGCCAGTCCGGGGACCGTGAACACTGAAGCTTTCTTT. This codes for CASPGTVNTEAFF.

The V call is TRBV14, the J call TRBJ2-2; TRBD1 matches at 10 bases. The V segment lost 2 bases and the J segment 1 base; nucleotides outside the gene matches: 1. There are 16 residues in the CDR3. Germline assignment: CDR1 SGHDN and CDR2 FVKESK. The chain's CDR3 is CASSQRTGGNTGELFF. As DNA, the CDR3 is TGTGCCAGCAGCCAAAGGACAGGGGGGAACACCGGGGAGCTGTTTTTT.

This chain links TRBV11-2 with TRBJ1-1; the D gene is possibly TRBD1 (6 bases). Trimming removed 2 bases at V and 6 bases at J, with 10 bases between. CDR1 and CDR2 (germline): SGHAT, FQNNGV. This CDR3 has 13 residues. In DNA, the CDR3 is TGTGCCAGCAGCTTAAACAGGGTGTCTGAAGCTTTCTTT. This translates into CASSLNRVSEAFF.

The gene calls are TRBV6-6 and TRBJ2-7; no clear D gene. Germline V gene lookup returns CDR1 MNHNY and CDR2 SVGAGI (reference sequence). This CDR3 spans 14 amino acids. V was trimmed by 4 bases and J by 2 bases, leaving 12 bases between them. DNA for the CDR3: TGTGCCAGCAGTTCGGGCGACGGCGCCTACGAGCAGTACTTC. As protein: CASSSGDGAYEQYF.

This chain connects TRBV27 to TRBJ2-1, with D possibly being TRBD1 or TRBD2 (5 bases each). V lost 1 base and J 7 bases, leaving 5 bases between the germline ends. The CDR3 contains 12 residues. In germline, CDR1 is MNHEY, CDR2 SMNVEV (reference sequence). CDR3 bases: TGTGCCAGCAGTTTATGGGGGAATGAGCAGTTCTTC. Encoded protein: CASSLWGNEQFF.